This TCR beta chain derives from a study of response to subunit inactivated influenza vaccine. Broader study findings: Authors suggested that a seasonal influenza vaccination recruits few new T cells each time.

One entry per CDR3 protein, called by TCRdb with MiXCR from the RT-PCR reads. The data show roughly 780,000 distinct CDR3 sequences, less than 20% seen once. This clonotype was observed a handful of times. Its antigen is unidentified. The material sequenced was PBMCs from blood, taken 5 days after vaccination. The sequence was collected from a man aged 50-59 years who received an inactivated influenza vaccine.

The CDR3 is CSALAPHGELGELFF. In DNA, the CDR3 is TGCAGCGCGCTCGCGCCTCACGGAGAGCTAGGGGAGCTGTTTTTT. The chain links TRBV29-1 to TRBJ2-2, with D uncertain. This CDR3 has 15 residues. V gave up 7 bases and J gave up 8 bases, with 23 bases separating them. The germline V gene encodes CDR1 SQVTM and CDR2 ANQGSEA.